The sequence of this T cell receptor (beta chain) was determined in a study of early stage breast cancer tumors. Details on this clone: Its antigen is still unknown.

Per germline, CDR1 SNHLY and CDR2 FYNNEI. The CDR3 loop spans 13 amino acids. Deletions cut 10 bases from V and 0 bases from J, with 13 bases between. Regarding the study as a whole: Commonly generated sequences made up most enriched TCRB sequences shared between patients.

Assay used: immunoSEQ multiplex PCR; TCRdb lists only in-frame clones, some missing. Of fewer than 9,000 clones in the sample, approximately 66% were seen once. Sequencing was carried out using breast tumor tissue. The chain links TRBV2 to TRBJ2-7, with D perhaps TRBD1 (6 bases). This TCR came from a person aged 65 to 85 with breast cancer. The CDR3 here is CATGWDNSYEQYF. The CDR3 DNA reads TGTGCCACCGGGTGGGACAACTCCTACGAGCAGTACTTC.